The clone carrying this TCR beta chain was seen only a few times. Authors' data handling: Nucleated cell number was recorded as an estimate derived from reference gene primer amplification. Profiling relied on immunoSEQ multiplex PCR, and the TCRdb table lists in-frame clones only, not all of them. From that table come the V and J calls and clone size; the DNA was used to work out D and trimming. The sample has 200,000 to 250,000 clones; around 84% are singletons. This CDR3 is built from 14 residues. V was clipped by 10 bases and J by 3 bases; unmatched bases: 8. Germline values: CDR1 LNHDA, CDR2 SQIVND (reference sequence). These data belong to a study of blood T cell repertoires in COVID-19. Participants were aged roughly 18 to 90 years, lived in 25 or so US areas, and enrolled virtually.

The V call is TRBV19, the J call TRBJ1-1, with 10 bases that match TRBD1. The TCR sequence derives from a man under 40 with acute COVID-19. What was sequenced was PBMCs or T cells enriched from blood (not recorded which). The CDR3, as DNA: TGTGCCACTGACAGGGGGCCGTTGTACACTGAAGCTTTCTTT. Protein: CATDRGPLYTEAFF.